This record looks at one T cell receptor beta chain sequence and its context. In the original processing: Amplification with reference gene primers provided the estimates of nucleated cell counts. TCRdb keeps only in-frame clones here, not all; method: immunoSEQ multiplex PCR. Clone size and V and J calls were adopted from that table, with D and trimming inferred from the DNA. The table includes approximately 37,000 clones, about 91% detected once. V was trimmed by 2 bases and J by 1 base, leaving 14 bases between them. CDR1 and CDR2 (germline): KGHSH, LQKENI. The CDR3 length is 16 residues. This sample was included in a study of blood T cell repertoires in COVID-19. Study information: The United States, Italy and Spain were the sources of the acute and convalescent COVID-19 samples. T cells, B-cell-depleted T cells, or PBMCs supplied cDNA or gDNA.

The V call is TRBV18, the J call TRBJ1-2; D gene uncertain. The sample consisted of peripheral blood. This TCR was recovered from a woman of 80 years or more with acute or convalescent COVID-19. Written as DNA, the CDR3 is TGTGCCAGCTCACCATACGGGCGGGAAAATAACTATGGCTACACCTTC. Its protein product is CASSPYGRENNYGYTF.